The next 6 T cell receptor beta chains were all read from a single sample in a study of shared clonotypes between healthy human individuals. Sequencing was performed with immunoSEQ multiplex PCR; in TCRdb, only in-frame clones are kept and a portion is missing. The sample records 400,000 to 500,000 clones, 75% to 85% being singletons. Input material: PBMCs. The origin of the receptors is a middle-aged woman in good health. Some clones in this sample may be carry-over from other donors' samples.

The chain carries TRBV2 and TRBJ1-5; 8 nucleotides align to TRBD1. J lost 6 bases, V lost 4 bases, and 11 bases had no gene match. This CDR3 comprises 16 residues. Germline assignment: CDR1 SNHLY and CDR2 FYNNEI. CDR3 residues: CASSGDGQGVSQPQHF. The CDR3 nucleotides are TGTGCCAGCAGTGGCGATGGACAGGGAGTCAGTCAGCCCCAGCATTTT. The entire variable domain, with the rest obtained from reference TRBV2 and TRBJ1-5, is as follows: EPEVTQTPSHQVTQMGQEVILRCVPISNHLYFYWYRQILGQKVEFLVSFYNNEISEKSEIFDDQFSVERPDGSNFTLKIRSTKLEDSAMYFCASSGDGQGVSQPQHFGDGTRLSIL.

The rearrangement links TRBV10-3 to TRBJ2-7; TRBD1 matches at 8 bases. J gave up 3 bases and V 7 bases, and 8 bases lay outside the gene matches. Germline V gene lookup returns CDR1 ENHRY and CDR2 SYGVKD. The CDR3 contains 14 residues. The CDR3 reads CAIMSGTGGYEQYF. In DNA, the CDR3 is TGTGCCATCATGAGCGGAACAGGGGGCTACGAGCAGTACTTC.

The chain combines TRBV7-2 with TRBJ2-1; TRBD2 matches 8 bases. The CDR3 runs to 15 residues. Per the germline V gene, CDR1 is SGHTA and CDR2 is FQGNSA. Unmatched junction bases numbered 4, after V lost 1 base and J lost 5 bases. In DNA form, the CDR3 reads TGTGCCAGCAGCTTAGATAGCGGGATAAACAATGAGCAGTTCTTC. Amino acid sequence: CASSLDSGINNEQFF.

This chain connects TRBV4-1 to TRBJ2-1; D is unresolved. Trimming removed 1 base from V and 0 bases from J, with 7 bases in between. Germline V CDR1 and CDR2: MGHRA, YSYEKL. This CDR3 has 15 amino acids. The CDR3 DNA follows: TGCGCCAGCAGCCAAGGATGGAGCTCCTACAATGAGCAGTTCTTC. As protein: CASSQGWSSYNEQFF.

This clone was found a few times. This chain links TRBV30 with TRBJ2-5; TRBD1 or TRBD2 may be the D gene (5 bases each). Trimming removed 4 bases from V and 2 bases from J, with 11 bases in between. The CDR3 contains 13 residues. In germline, CDR1 is GTSNPN, CDR2 SVGIG (reference sequence). CDR3 region: CAWTPGPQETQYF. The CDR3 bases are TGTGCCTGGACCCCGGGGCCGCAAGAGACCCAGTACTTC. The full variable domain, in which reference TRBV30 and TRBJ2-5 provide the parts outside the CDR3, is SQTIHQWPATLVQPVGSPLSLECTVEGTSNPNLYWYRQAAGRGLQLLFYSVGIGQISSEVPQNLSASRPQDRQFILSSKKLLLSDSGFYLCAWTPGPQETQYFGPGTRLLVL.

The chain joins TRBV7-2 to TRBJ1-2; D remains unclear. The germline V gene has CDR1 SGHTA and CDR2 FQGNSA. V was clipped by 1 base and J by 8 bases, with 14 bases between them. CDR3 length: 14 residues. DNA for the CDR3: TGTGCCAGCAGCTTAGGGGGTCTCCAGGCGGGCTACACCTTC. This gives the protein CASSLGGLQAGYTF.